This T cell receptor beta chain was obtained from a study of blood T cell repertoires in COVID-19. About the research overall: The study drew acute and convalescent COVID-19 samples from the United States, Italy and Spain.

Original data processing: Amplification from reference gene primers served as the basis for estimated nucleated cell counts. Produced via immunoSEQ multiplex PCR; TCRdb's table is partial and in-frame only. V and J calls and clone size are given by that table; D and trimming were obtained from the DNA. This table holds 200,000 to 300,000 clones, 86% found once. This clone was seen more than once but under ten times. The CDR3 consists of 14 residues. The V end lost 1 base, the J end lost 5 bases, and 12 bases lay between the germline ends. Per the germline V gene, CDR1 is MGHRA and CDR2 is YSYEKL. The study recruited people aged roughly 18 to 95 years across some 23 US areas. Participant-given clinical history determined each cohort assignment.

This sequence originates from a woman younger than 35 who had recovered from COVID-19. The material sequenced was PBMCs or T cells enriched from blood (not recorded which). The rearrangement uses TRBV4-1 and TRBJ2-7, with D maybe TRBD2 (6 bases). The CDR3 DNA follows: TGCGCCAGCAGCCAAGGGGACTTTAAGGACGAGCAGTACTTC. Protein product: CASSQGDFKDEQYF.